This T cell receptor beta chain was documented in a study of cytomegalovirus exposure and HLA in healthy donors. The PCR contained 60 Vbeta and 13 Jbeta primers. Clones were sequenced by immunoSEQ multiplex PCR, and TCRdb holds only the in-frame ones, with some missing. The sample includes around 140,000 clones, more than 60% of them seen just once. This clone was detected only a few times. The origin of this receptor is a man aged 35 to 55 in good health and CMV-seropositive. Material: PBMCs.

For the CDR3, the DNA is TGTGCCAGCAGCTTGGGACAGAACGAGCAGTACTTC. This encodes CASSLGQNEQYF. The rearrangement uses TRBV7-9 and TRBJ2-7, with TRBD1 identical over 7 bases. J was trimmed by 5 bases and V by 3 bases; bases with no gene match: 1. CDR1 and CDR2 (germline): SEHNR, FQNEAQ (reference sequence). The CDR3 runs 12 residues. Variable domain in full (rest from reference TRBV7-9 and TRBJ2-7): DTGVSQNPRHKITKRGQNVTFRCDPISEHNRLYWYRQTLGQGPEFLTYFQNEAQLEKSRLLSDRFSAERPKGSFSTLEIQRTEQGDSAMYLCASSLGQNEQYFGPGTRLTVT.